Below are 5 T cell receptor beta chains sequenced from a single sample in a study of T cell changes during pregnancy in multiple sclerosis. The protocol was immunoSEQ multiplex PCR, while the TCRdb copy is restricted to in-frame clones and leaves out a portion. The table lists 25,000 to 35,000 clones, about 89% of them singletons, with about 6.9% in the top ten. The sequencing here drew on CD8+ T cells from peripheral blood mononuclear cells, taken in the second trimester of pregnancy. The receptors come from a female donor with multiple sclerosis, enrolled in a pregnancy study.

This chain joins TRBV7-3 and TRBJ1-1, with D unclear. V lost 4 bases, J lost 2 bases, and 14 bases lay in between. Germline V gene data show CDR1 as SGHTA and CDR2 as FQGTGA. The CDR3 has 15 amino acids. The CDR3 reads CASSSTDNPNTEAFF. CDR3 DNA sequence: TGTGCCAGCAGCTCGACCGACAATCCCAACACTGAAGCTTTCTTT.

The chain combines TRBV18 with TRBJ2-1; D not resolved. Trimming stripped 3 bases from V and 10 bases from J, with 7 bases between. The CDR3 spans 11 residues. Germline CDR1 and CDR2: KGHSH and LQKENI. The CDR3 bases are TGTGCCAGCTCACCGGAGCTAGAGCAGTTCTTC. This translates into CASSPELEQFF. Full variable domain (missing parts from reference TRBV18 and TRBJ2-1): NAGVMQNPRHLVRRRGQEARLRCSPMKGHSHVYWYRQLPEEGLKFMVYLQKENIIDESGMPKERFSAEFPKEGPSILRIQQVVRGDSAAYFCASSPELEQFFGPGTRLTVL.

This chain joins TRBV5-4 and TRBJ2-7; a possible D gene is TRBD1 (6 bases). The CDR3 is 14 residues long. Germline-derived CDR1 and CDR2 are SGHNT and YYREEE (reference sequence). V lost 1 base and J lost 6, with 14 bases in between. CDR3: CASSLTGTLSEQYF. The CDR3 DNA follows: TGTGCCAGCAGCTTGACAGGGACCCTTTCCGAGCAGTACTTC.

This clone is labeled as medium-sized (0.01 to 0.1%). A read error may account for a junction end that differs from germline. The J gene is TRBJ2-5, the V gene TRBV4-3; no reliable D call. This CDR3 is 15 amino acids long. Germline V gene sequence: CDR1 LGHNA, CDR2 YSLEER. The DNA of the CDR3 is TGCGCCAGCAGCCAAGATGAGCGCCTTAAAGACACCCAGTACTTC. Translation gives CASSQDERLKDTQYF.

This clone showed up just a few times. This chain links TRBV4-1 with TRBJ1-6; D is ambiguous. The CDR3 sequence is 15 residues long. The germline V gene has CDR1 MGHRA and CDR2 YSYEKL. Trimming cost V 4 bases and J 8 bases, with 15 bases left between them. The CDR3 reads CASSLLNGEHSPLHF. For the CDR3, the DNA is TGCGCCAGCAGCCTTCTTAATGGGGAGCATTCACCCCTCCACTTT.